The 20 T cell receptor beta chains presented below share a single source sample, sequenced in a study of T cells in narcolepsy. TCRdb's copy holds only in-frame clones and misses some; the assay was immunoSEQ multiplex PCR. The data contain some 20,000 clones, roughly 87% of them singletons. Sequencing input: memory (CD45RA-) CD4+ T cells from blood. These receptor sequences come from a human donor in good health.

There are a few counts of this clone. V and J are TRBV7-9 and TRBJ1-1; perhaps TRBD1 as D (5 bases). Trimming stripped 5 bases from V and 0 bases from J, with 10 bases between. Germline V gene lookup returns CDR1 SEHNR and CDR2 FQNEAQ (reference sequence). This CDR3 contains 14 residues. CDR3 region: CASSLKGMNTEAFF. As DNA, the CDR3 is TGTGCCAGCAGCCTCAAGGGGATGAACACTGAAGCTTTCTTT.

This sequence joins TRBV25-1 and TRBJ1-1; weak D call: TRBD1 (5 bases). Looked up from germline, CDR1 is MGHDK and CDR2 is SYGVNS. CDR3 size: 14 residues. V was clipped by 5 bases and J by 1 base, with 11 bases between them. The CDR3 DNA is TGTGCCAGCAGTCCCCTTGACAGGAACACTGAAGCTTTCTTT. Translation gives CASSPLDRNTEAFF.

V usage is TRBV5-5 and J usage is TRBJ1-1, with D unresolved. V was trimmed by 0 bases and J by 3 bases, leaving 9 bases between them. This CDR3 spans 14 amino acids. Germline assignment: CDR1 SGHKS and CDR2 YYEKEE (reference sequence). CDR3 loop: CASSLGIGDTEAFF. CDR3 in DNA: TGTGCCAGCAGCTTGGGGATCGGGGACACTGAAGCTTTCTTT.

This chain links TRBV18 with TRBJ2-1, with 11 bases lining up with TRBD2. The germline gives CDR1 KGHSH, CDR2 LQKENI. The CDR3 runs to 18 residues. Unmatched junction bases numbered 8, after V lost 1 base and J lost 3 bases. CDR3 coding DNA: TGTGCCAGCTCACCACTTAACCGCGGGACTAGCGGCTACAATGAGCAGTTCTTC. It encodes CASSPLNRGTSGYNEQFF. Drawing the rest from reference TRBV18 and TRBJ2-1, the complete variable domain is NAGVMQNPRHLVRRRGQEARLRCSPMKGHSHVYWYRQLPEEGLKFMVYLQKENIIDESGMPKERFSAEFPKEGPSILRIQQVVRGDSAAYFCASSPLNRGTSGYNEQFFGPGTRLTVL.

This chain links TRBV5-4 with TRBJ1-3; no firm D call. Trimming shortened V by 0 bases and J by 2 bases, and 3 bases separated the two germline ends. Looked up from germline, CDR1 is SGHNT and CDR2 is YYREEE (reference sequence). This CDR3 comprises 13 residues. This chain's CDR3 is CASSLGAGNTIYF. The CDR3 DNA sequence: TGTGCCAGCAGCTTGGGGGCTGGAAACACCATATATTTT.

This clone was seen only once. CDR3 nucleotides: TGTGCCAGCAGCTTAAATGGGCCCCGCGGTTCAGATACGCAGTATTTT. Translating gives CASSLNGPRGSDTQYF. This chain links TRBV7-3 with TRBJ2-3, with D hard to call. Germline V lookup: CDR1 SGHTA, CDR2 FQGTGA. V shed 1 base and J shed 4 bases, with 15 bases lying between them. This CDR3 is 16 amino acids long.

The genes are TRBV9 and TRBJ1-1, with TRBD1 matching over 7 bases. V trimming: 5 bases; J trimming: 0 bases; junction bases outside the gene matches: 13. This CDR3 region has 17 residues. Germline V gene data show CDR1 as SGDLS and CDR2 as YYNGEE. CDR3 loop: CASSRNPGQRMNTEAFF. CDR3 nucleotides: TGTGCCAGCAGTCGCAACCCGGGACAGAGAATGAACACTGAAGCTTTCTTT.

The chain links TRBV7-9 to TRBJ2-5; TRBD1 is a possible D gene (5 bases). Deletions cut 5 bases from V and 3 bases from J, with 19 bases between. The CDR3 loop spans 16 amino acids. Germline V gene data show CDR1 as SEHNR and CDR2 as FQNEAQ (reference sequence). The CDR3 reads CASSKDLTGLEETQYF. In DNA, the CDR3 is TGTGCCAGCAGCAAAGACCTCACAGGCCTGGAAGAGACCCAGTACTTC.

V gene TRBV2 combines with J gene TRBJ2-7; 7 nucleotides match TRBD1. Germline V gives CDR1 SNHLY, CDR2 FYNNEI. V lost 6 bases to trimming and J lost 5 bases; unmatched junction nucleotides: 1. The CDR3 is made up of 11 amino acids. The CDR3, as DNA: TGTGCCAGCAGGCAGGGGGACGAGCAGTACTTC. This gives the protein CASRQGDEQYF.

This chain links TRBV7-9 with TRBJ2-7, with a tentative D call TRBD1 (5 bases). CDR1 and CDR2 from the germline V gene are SEHNR and FQNEAQ (reference sequence). Trimming shortened V by 3 bases and J by 0 bases, and 9 bases separated the two germline ends. This CDR3 has 14 amino acids. The CDR3 region has the DNA TGTGCCAGCAGCTTCCATGACAGCTCCTACGAGCAGTACTTC. Its translation is CASSFHDSSYEQYF.

This chain connects TRBV11-3 to TRBJ2-5; TRBD1 agrees at 9 bases. Germline CDR1 SGHNT, CDR2 YENEEA. Trimming at V came to 3 bases and at J to 5 bases, leaving 4 bases not matched to a gene. This CDR3 has 14 residues. CDR3 coding DNA: TGTGCCAGCAGCTTGGGACAGGGAGGTGAGACCCAGTACTTC. Translated: CASSLGQGGETQYF.

J is TRBJ1-3 and V is TRBV5-6; D gene uncertain. The CDR3 loop spans 14 amino acids. The V gene lost 2 bases and the J gene lost 3 bases, with 9 bases spanning the gap. Germline-derived CDR1 and CDR2 are SGHDT and YYEEEE. CDR3 coding DNA: TGTGCCAGCAGCTTTTTCGGGTTTGGAAACACCATATATTTT. Amino acids: CASSFFGFGNTIYF. Using reference TRBV5-6 and TRBJ1-3 for the parts outside the CDR3, the full variable domain is DAGVTQSPTHLIKTRGQQVTLRCSPKSGHDTVSWYQQALGQGPQFIFQYYEEEERQRGNFPDRFSGHQFPNYSSELNVNALLLGDSALYLCASSFFGFGNTIYFGEGSWLTVV.

This clone was recorded once. The V gene is TRBV9, the J gene TRBJ2-1; D is uncertain. There are 16 residues in the CDR3. Trimming cost V 0 bases and J 0 bases, with 10 bases left between them. Germline V lookup: CDR1 SGDLS, CDR2 YYNGEE. CDR3 nucleotides: TGTGCCAGCAGCGTAGGCGCCCACCGCTCCTACAATGAGCAGTTCTTC. The encoded protein is CASSVGAHRSYNEQFF. Complete variable domain (other parts from reference TRBV9 and TRBJ2-1): DSGVTQTPKHLITATGQRVTLRCSPRSGDLSVYWYQQSLDQGLQFLIQYYNGEERAKGNILERFSAQQFPDLHSELNLSSLELGDSALYFCASSVGAHRSYNEQFFGPGTRLTVL.

This clone was found once. The rearrangement uses TRBV11-3 and TRBJ2-3; TRBD2 aligns across 13 bases. The CDR3 totals 17 residues. Germline assignment: CDR1 SGHNT and CDR2 YENEEA. The trim removed 5 bases at V and 6 bases at J, leaving 11 bases unmatched. Written as DNA, the CDR3 is TGTGCCAGCAGCCTCGCGGGACTAGCGGGGCGCGCGGATACGCAGTATTTT. This sequence encodes CASSLAGLAGRADTQYF.

The rearrangement links TRBV5-4 to TRBJ1-2; 9 bases agree with TRBD1. Trimming took 5 bases from V and 4 from J; bases not matched to a gene: 6. The germline V gene encodes CDR1 SGHNT and CDR2 YYREEE (reference sequence). The CDR3 is 14 residues long. The CDR3, as DNA: TGTGCCAGCAGTTGGACAGGGGCTATCTATGGCTACACCTTC. It yields the protein CASSWTGAIYGYTF.

This chain links TRBV11-2 with TRBJ2-7; no definite D call. Germline V gives CDR1 SGHAT, CDR2 FQNNGV. The CDR3 is 14 residues long. The germline V and J ends were trimmed by 6 bases and 3 bases, with 15 bases remaining between them. The CDR3, as DNA: TGTGCCAGCAGACCGGCCGGGTCGCTCTACGAGCAGTACTTC. Translation gives CASRPAGSLYEQYF.

J is TRBJ2-5 and V is TRBV27; tentatively, D is TRBD2 (6 bases). The CDR3 extends over 14 amino acids. Germline loops: CDR1 MNHEY, CDR2 SMNVEV (reference sequence). V was clipped by 4 bases and J by 2 bases, with 11 bases between them. This CDR3 is CASSYTGDQETQYF. The CDR3 nucleotides read TGTGCCAGCAGTTATACGGGGGATCAAGAGACCCAGTACTTC.

V usage is TRBV6-5 and J usage is TRBJ1-2; D unresolved. The CDR3 spans 14 residues. Germline CDR1 is MNHEY and CDR2 is SVGAGI. Trimming pared 6 bases from V and 4 bases from J, leaving 15 bases between. The CDR3 nucleotides are TGTGCCAGCAGCCCGCCGGGGAGTGGCTATGGCTACACCTTC. It specifies CASSPPGSGYGYTF.

CDR3 nucleotides: TGTGCCAGCAGTTTCCGGGCCTTCAATAATTCACCCCTCCACTTT. Residues: CASSFRAFNNSPLHF. The chain recombines TRBV27 with TRBJ1-6; D is ambiguous. Germline CDR1 is MNHEY and CDR2 is SMNVEV (reference sequence). The CDR3 covers 15 residues. The germline V and J ends were trimmed by 3 bases and 5 bases, with 11 bases remaining between them.

About this clone itself: The junction departs from germline at one end; a sequencing error may be responsible. The V call is TRBV7-2, the J call TRBJ1-2, with 7 nucleotides matching TRBD1. The CDR3 covers 17 residues. CDR1 and CDR2 (germline): SGHTA, FQGNSA. The CDR3 region is CASSLANGRGGNYGYTF. The CDR3 DNA is TGTGCCAGCAGTTTAGCCAATGGCAGGGGGGGAAACTATGGCTACACCTTC.